The following is a TCR beta chain sequence with its context. Antigen specificity is unknown. This sample was included in a study of T cell repertoires in cytomegalovirus infection. Whole-study context: Public TCR beta signatures marked donors with CMV infection and the matching HLA.

General study results and limits: Cumulative frequency (of public TCR beta family members) identified carriers of CMV plus the relevant HLA. Ex vivo responses were dominated by HLA-C-restricted CMV-specific TCR beta clonotypes.

MiXCR was run by TCRdb on the reads, yielding one entry per CDR3 protein. The sample has approximately 130,000 distinct CDR3 sequences; 7.5% to 9% are singletons. Trimming took 7 bases from V and 8 from J, leaving 14 bases between them. The germline gives CDR1 SQVTM, CDR2 ANQGSEA. The CDR3 has 12 residues. The specimen sequenced was PBMCs. This chain links TRBV29-1 with TRBJ1-4, with a tentative D call TRBD1 (5 bases). This TCR was sampled from a human donor in good health (CMV status not recorded). Some clones in this sample may be carry-over from other donors' samples. This CDR3 is CSGRDSGEKLFF. CDR3 nucleotides: TGCAGCGGGAGGGACTCGGGGGAAAAACTGTTTTTT.